Shown below are 16 T cell receptor beta chains from a single sample sequenced in a study of STAT5B mutations in CD4+ large granular lymphocyte leukemia. TCRdb's copy holds only in-frame clones and misses some; the assay was immunoSEQ multiplex PCR. This sample has tens of thousands of clones, with roughly 79% found just once. The sequenced material came from CD4+ T cells from blood buffy coats. These receptors were taken from a human donor in good health.

The rearrangement links TRBV2 to TRBJ1-5, with no clear D. The V end lost 1 base, the J end lost 5 bases, and 6 bases lay between the germline ends. The CDR3 totals 13 residues. Germline assignment: CDR1 SNHLY and CDR2 FYNNEI. The CDR3 DNA follows: TGTGCCAGCAGTGAAGGACTTTATCAGCCCCAGCATTTT. Its translation is CASSEGLYQPQHF.

V usage is TRBV5-1 and J usage is TRBJ1-3; unclear D gene. CDR1 is SGHRS, CDR2 YFSETQ, per germline. This CDR3 comprises 15 residues. V lost 0 bases and J lost 0, with 7 bases in between. The DNA for the CDR3 is TGCGCCAGCAGCTTGGCACGAGCCTCTGGAAACACCATATATTTT. As protein: CASSLARASGNTIYF.

This chain joins TRBV5-6 and TRBJ1-2, with TRBD1 as a possible D gene (6 bases). V lost 4 bases and J 4 bases, leaving 20 bases between the germline ends. The germline V gene encodes CDR1 SGHDT and CDR2 YYEEEE. The CDR3 sequence is 16 residues long. CDR3 amino acids: CASSAEPLGATYGYTF. In DNA, the CDR3 is TGTGCCAGCAGCGCCGAGCCCTTGGGGGCGACCTATGGCTACACCTTC.

This chain uses TRBV10-3 with TRBJ2-7; D is tentatively TRBD1 or TRBD2 (5 bases each). The CDR3 runs 14 residues. Trimming took off 6 bases at V and 0 bases at J, with 12 bases between the two ends. Germline assignment: CDR1 ENHRY and CDR2 SYGVKD. The CDR3 region has the DNA TGTGCCATCAGGGGTGGGACGGGCTCCTACGAGCAGTACTTC. As protein: CAIRGGTGSYEQYF.

The chain links TRBV25-1 to TRBJ2-3; 7 nucleotides line up with TRBD2. Germline V gene data show CDR1 as MGHDK and CDR2 as SYGVNS. V was pared by 5 bases and J by 5 bases, with 7 bases of the junction left unmatched. CDR3 length: 14 residues. This CDR3 is CASSLRGGGDTQYF. CDR3 bases: TGTGCCAGCAGTTTGCGCGGGGGTGGAGATACGCAGTATTTT.

This chain connects TRBV7-3 to TRBJ2-1; no definite D call. Germline lookup yields CDR1 SGHTA and CDR2 FQGTGA. The CDR3 runs to 12 residues. Between the trimmed V and J ends, which lost 2 bases and 6 bases, there was a span of 5 bases. The chain's CDR3 is CASSLGTNEQFF. CDR3 nucleotides: TGTGCCAGCAGCTTAGGAACCAATGAGCAGTTCTTC.

The chain carries TRBV5-4 and TRBJ2-4, with TRBD2 identical over 11 bases. V shed 3 bases, J shed 1 base, and the junction held 9 bases outside the gene matches. This CDR3 comprises 18 residues. The germline V gene encodes CDR1 SGHNT and CDR2 YYREEE (reference sequence). DNA for the CDR3: TGTGCCAGCAGCTCTGGGGCTAGCGGGGGGACGGCCAAAAACATTCAGTACTTC. Its translation: CASSSGASGGTAKNIQYF. The full variable domain, in which reference TRBV5-4 and TRBJ2-4 provide the parts outside the CDR3, is ETGVTQSPTHLIKTRGQQVTLRCSSQSGHNTVSWYQQALGQGPQFIFQYYREEENGRGNFPPRFSGLQFPNYSSELNVNALELDDSALYLCASSSGASGGTAKNIQYFGAGTRLSVL.

This chain links TRBV15 with TRBJ1-2; a possible D gene is TRBD1 (5 bases). Per germline, CDR1 LNHNV and CDR2 YYDKDF (reference sequence). V was trimmed by 5 bases and J by 3 bases, leaving 25 bases between them. This CDR3 spans 18 amino acids. CDR3 sequence (DNA): TGTGCCACCAGCCCCCTGAATCCCCTTGAGGGGAAAGACTATGGCTACACCTTC. Translating gives CATSPLNPLEGKDYGYTF.

The chain combines TRBV7-9 with TRBJ2-7; no firm D call. The CDR3 has 15 residues. Germline V CDR1 and CDR2: SEHNR, FQNEAQ (reference sequence). Trimming cost V 4 bases and J 3 bases, with 16 bases left between them. The CDR3 here is CASSSRAAVLYEQYF. CDR3 nucleotide sequence: TGTGCCAGCAGCTCCAGAGCAGCCGTCCTCTACGAGCAGTACTTC.

The J gene is TRBJ1-5, the V gene TRBV2; the D is unclear. Looked up from germline, CDR1 is SNHLY and CDR2 is FYNNEI. V dropped 2 bases and J dropped 4 bases, with 12 bases sitting between them. This CDR3 is 15 amino acids long. CDR3 sequence: CASSEMGVSNQPQHF. As DNA, the CDR3 is TGTGCCAGCAGTGAAATGGGCGTAAGTAATCAGCCCCAGCATTTT.

V gene TRBV11-2 combines with J gene TRBJ1-2; D remains unclear. V shed 6 bases and J shed 2 bases, with 19 bases lying between them. The length of the CDR3 is 16 residues. Germline loops: CDR1 SGHAT, CDR2 FQNNGV. The CDR3 nucleotides read TGTGCCAGCAGGTCTAATTACATGCAGGTGAACTATGGCTACACCTTC. Protein sequence: CASRSNYMQVNYGYTF. The full variable domain, in which reference TRBV11-2 and TRBJ1-2 provide the parts outside the CDR3, is EAGVAQSPRYKIIEKRQSVAFWCNPISGHATLYWYQQILGQGPKLLIQFQNNGVVDDSQLPKDRFSAERLKGVDSTLKIQPAKLEDSAVYLCASRSNYMQVNYGYTFGSGTRLTVV.

J is TRBJ2-1 and V is TRBV30; unclear D gene. Trimming took off 4 bases at V and 0 bases at J, with 10 bases between the two ends. The CDR3 covers 14 residues. Per the germline V gene, CDR1 is GTSNPN and CDR2 is SVGIG (reference sequence). The CDR3 nucleotides read TGTGCCTGGACGGGCCTTAGCTCCTACAATGAGCAGTTCTTC. Translated, it gives CAWTGLSSYNEQFF.

In this sample, this clone turned up a few times. V usage is TRBV2 and J usage is TRBJ1-5; D may be TRBD1 (5 bases). V lost 6 bases and J lost 2, with 20 bases in between. CDR1 and CDR2 (germline): SNHLY, FYNNEI. CDR3 size: 17 residues. CDR3 in amino acids: CASSFTTREWGNQPQHF. CDR3 DNA: TGTGCCAGCAGCTTTACCACCAGGGAGTGGGGCAATCAGCCCCAGCATTTT.

This sequence joins TRBV30 and TRBJ2-7; D is possibly TRBD1 (6 bases). The germline V gene encodes CDR1 GTSNPN and CDR2 SVGIG (reference sequence). V gave up 1 base and J gave up 3 bases, with 13 bases separating them. There are 14 residues in the CDR3. The CDR3 region is CAWSAGTPIYEQYF. CDR3 DNA sequence: TGTGCCTGGAGTGCCGGGACACCAATCTACGAGCAGTACTTC.

Worth noting for this clone: An end of the junction differs from the germline gene, which may be a read error. The V and J genes are TRBV9 and TRBJ1-2; 7 bases line up with TRBD1. Germline CDR1 SGDLS, CDR2 YYNGEE. The CDR3 length is 15 residues. The CDR3 protein is CASSVDGRGFYGYIF. CDR3 sequence (DNA): TGTGCCAGCAGCGTAGACGGCAGGGGGTTCTATGGCTACATCTTC.

This clone is a singleton in its sample. This chain uses TRBV28 with TRBJ1-1; D gene ambiguous. V was trimmed by 3 bases and J by 7 bases, leaving 9 bases between them. CDR3 length: 12 residues. Germline CDR1 reads MDHEN; CDR2 reads SYDVKM. For the CDR3, the DNA is TGTGCCAGCAGTTTCTCCGTACGTGAAGCTTTCTTT. This translates into CASSFSVREAFF.